The 15 T cell receptor beta chains below all came from one sample that was sequenced in a study of Graves' ophthalmopathy and Graves' hyperthyroidism. Amplification of the TCR beta CDR3 regions used RNA transcripts (as template). First-round RT-PCR with HTBI primers preceded a second-round multiplex PCR. MiXCR was run by TCRdb on the multiplex PCR reads, yielding one entry per CDR3 protein. Seen here are 450,000 or so distinct CDR3 sequences, about an eighth observed once, and the top ten hold 9.8%. Sequenced material: blood. The receptors come from a woman aged 25 to 39 with Graves' ophthalmopathy.

This clonotype was detected many times. The rearrangement uses TRBV19 and TRBJ2-7; D gene ambiguous. The CDR3 loop spans 14 amino acids. Germline V CDR1 and CDR2: LNHDA, SQIVND (reference sequence). V was shortened by 4 bases and J by 0 bases, with 10 bases between the two germline ends. In nucleotides, the CDR3 is TGTGCCAGTAGTACAACAGTGAGCTCCTACGAGCAGTACTTC. Its protein product is CASSTTVSSYEQYF.

This clonotype was seen ten or more times. The V gene is TRBV2, the J gene TRBJ2-5, with 12 bases fitting TRBD2. CDR3 length equals 16 residues. The germline CDR1 and CDR2 sequences are SNHLY and FYNNEI. The J segment lost 9 bases and the V segment lost 7 bases, leaving 15 bases of the junction unmatched. In nucleotides, the CDR3 is TGTGCCAGCAAACCCTTCCTAGCGGGGGGGCCGGGAGCCCAGTACTTC. It encodes CASKPFLAGGPGAQYF. Drawing the rest from reference TRBV2 and TRBJ2-5, the complete variable domain is EPEVTQTPSHQVTQMGQEVILRCVPISNHLYFYWYRQILGQKVEFLVSFYNNEISEKSEIFDDQFSVERPDGSNFTLKIRSTKLEDSAMYFCASKPFLAGGPGAQYFGPGTRLLVL.

This clonotype has a count of ten or more. This sequence joins TRBV6-1 and TRBJ2-5, with D tentatively TRBD1 (5 bases). The germline V and J ends were trimmed by 1 base and 5 bases, with 11 bases remaining between them. This CDR3 is built from 14 residues. Germline V CDR1 and CDR2: MNHNS, SASEGT. The CDR3 spells CASSEVAGLETQYF. The DNA for the CDR3 is TGTGCCAGCAGTGAAGTTGCAGGGTTGGAGACCCAGTACTTC.

On this clonotype itself: It may be a read error: a sequence one base away is much more abundant. V gene TRBV19 combines with J gene TRBJ2-5, with unresolved D. The germline CDR1 and CDR2 sequences are LNHDA and SQIVND (reference sequence). This CDR3 contains 13 residues. CDR3 in DNA: TGTGCCAGTAGATCAAACCCTGGAGAGACCCAGGACTTC. Amino acid sequence: CASRSNPGETQDF.

This clonotype has at least ten counts. The CDR3 DNA is TGTGCCAGCAGCCAAGGGCGCGATCAGCCCCAGCATTTT. Protein sequence: CASSQGRDQPQHF. V is TRBV3-1 and J is TRBJ1-5, with no clear D. V lost 1 base and J 5 bases, leaving 6 bases between the germline ends. This CDR3 has 13 residues. Germline lookup yields CDR1 LGHDT and CDR2 YNNKEL (reference sequence).

As for this clonotype: Germline and junction disagree at one end, which may indicate a read error. The V and J genes are TRBV11-1 and TRBJ2-5; perhaps TRBD2 as D (6 bases). The CDR3 spans 18 residues. CDR1 and CDR2 from the germline V gene are SGHAT and FQDESV (reference sequence). Here the CDR3 reads CASSLAPPLSSGQETEYF. Here the CDR3 DNA reads TGTGCCAGCAGCTTAGCCCCCCCTTTGAGTAGCGGACAAGAGACCGAGTACTTC.

This clonotype was recorded at least ten times. This sequence joins TRBV9 and TRBJ1-2; tentative D call: TRBD1 (5 bases). Trimming cost V 4 bases and J 8 bases, with 15 bases left between them. CDR3 size: 13 residues. Germline loops: CDR1 SGDLS, CDR2 YYNGEE. CDR3: CASSPLRAGGYTF. The CDR3 bases are TGTGCCAGCAGCCCACTCAGGGCGGGGGGCTACACCTTC.

The chain combines TRBV6-5 with TRBJ2-7, with 7 bases fitting TRBD2. Per germline, CDR1 MNHEY and CDR2 SVGAGI. The CDR3 is made up of 17 amino acids. The V segment lost 2 bases and the J segment 2 bases; nucleotides outside the gene matches: 12. The chain's CDR3 is CASSYLPRLAQPYEQYF. In nucleotides, the CDR3 is TGTGCCAGCAGTTACCTACCTCGACTAGCACAACCCTACGAGCAGTACTTC.

This clonotype was counted only a few times. The genes are TRBV20-1 and TRBJ2-7; either TRBD1 or TRBD2 may supply D (5 bases each). CDR3 length: 16 residues. Per germline, CDR1 DFQATT and CDR2 SNEGSKA (reference sequence). V was trimmed by 2 bases and J by 2 bases, leaving 19 bases between them. CDR3 amino acids: CSARYAPPGRTYEQYF. CDR3 in DNA: TGCAGTGCTAGATACGCCCCGCCGGGGCGCACCTACGAGCAGTACTTC.

This clonotype has ten or more counts. The J gene is TRBJ1-2, the V gene TRBV12-5; D is uncertain. Germline CDR1 reads LGHNT; CDR2 reads FRNRAP. CDR3 length: 11 amino acids. Trimming cost V 5 bases and J 14 bases, with 15 bases left between them. The CDR3 region is CASGASSFRTF. In DNA form, the CDR3 reads TGTGCTAGTGGTGCCTCCTCCTTCCGAACCTTC.

This clonotype was counted only a few times. The rearrangement uses TRBV9 and TRBJ2-7; D is uncertain. The germline gives CDR1 SGDLS, CDR2 YYNGEE. The CDR3 spans 16 residues. Trimming removed 0 bases at V and 2 bases at J, with 15 bases between. The CDR3 region is CASSVGKGPGPYEQYF. DNA for the CDR3: TGTGCCAGCAGCGTAGGTAAGGGCCCCGGGCCCTACGAGCAGTACTTC. Variable domain in full (rest from reference TRBV9 and TRBJ2-7): DSGVTQTPKHLITATGQRVTLRCSPRSGDLSVYWYQQSLDQGLQFLIQYYNGEERAKGNILERFSAQQFPDLHSELNLSSLELGDSALYFCASSVGKGPGPYEQYFGPGTRLTVT.

This clonotype was recorded once. One base away lies a much larger clone, so this may be a sequencing read error. This chain connects TRBV28 to TRBJ1-1; tentatively, D is TRBD1 (5 bases). Germline CDR1 and CDR2: MDHEN and SYDVKM. The CDR3 extends over 17 amino acids. DNA of the CDR3: TGTGCCAGCAGTTCCGGACCACGGGGGATTCGGTTTGGTGAAGCTCTCTTT. It is translated as CASSSGPRGIRFGEALF.

This clonotype was detected only once. Mismatch with germline at one junction end may stem from a read error. V and J are TRBV29-1 and TRBJ2-5; D may be TRBD1 (5 bases). The germline V gene encodes CDR1 SQVTM and CDR2 ANQGSEA. This CDR3 is 12 amino acids long. CDR3 sequence: CSVSDTQGTQYF. CDR3 nucleotides: TGCAGCGTTTCGGACACCCAAGGGACCCAGTACTTC.

This clonotype was recorded at least ten times. This chain joins TRBV27 and TRBJ2-7; 11 nucleotides line up with TRBD1. CDR1 is MNHEY, CDR2 SMNVEV, per germline (reference sequence). The CDR3 consists of 16 residues. The trim removed 6 bases at V and 1 base at J, leaving 8 bases unmatched. The CDR3 DNA is TGTGCCAGCAGGGACAGGGGGCTGTCTTCTTCCTACGAGCAGTACTTC. Amino acid sequence: CASRDRGLSSSYEQYF.

CDR3 region: CASSQDSRGSETQYF. CDR3 coding DNA: TGCGCCAGCAGCCAAGATTCCCGAGGATCGGAGACCCAGTACTTC. V usage is TRBV4-1 and J usage is TRBJ2-5; no reliable D call. With 0 bases removed from V and 5 bases from J, the gap between germline ends came to 13 bases. In germline, CDR1 is MGHRA, CDR2 YSYEKL. The CDR3 contains 15 residues.